The 31 T cell receptor beta chains in this list originate from one sample, sequenced in a study of blood T cell repertoires in COVID-19. Assay: immunoSEQ multiplex PCR; the TCRdb copy retains only in-frame clones and omits some. The profile shows about 190,000 clones, around four fifths of them singletons. The sample taken for sequencing was peripheral blood. The receptors originated from a human donor in a cohort sampled during active COVID-19.

The chain joins TRBV5-1 to TRBJ2-3; 9 positions match TRBD2. Trimming took 4 bases from V and 3 from J; bases not matched to a gene: 6. Looked up from germline, CDR1 is SGHRS and CDR2 is YFSETQ. CDR3 length: 15 amino acids. The CDR3 is CASSALAGATDTQYF. As DNA, the CDR3 is TGCGCCAGCAGCGCGTTAGCGGGAGCAACAGATACGCAGTATTTT.

With regard to this clone: The junction shows a germline mismatch at one end, possibly a read error. The rearrangement links TRBV7-7 to TRBJ2-2, with 10 bases matching TRBD1. This CDR3 contains 15 residues. Per the germline V gene, CDR1 is SSHAT and CDR2 is FNYEAQ (reference sequence). CDR3 region: CASSFGTGVTGELFF. DNA for the CDR3: TGTGCTAGCAGCTTCGGGACAGGGGTCACCGGGGAGCTGTTTTTT.

CDR3 protein: CASSLSTVNTGELFF. Written as DNA, the CDR3 is TGTGCCAGCTCACTATCAACAGTGAACACCGGGGAGCTGTTTTTT. The chain combines TRBV18 with TRBJ2-2; D uncertain. Germline assignment: CDR1 KGHSH and CDR2 LQKENI. Trimming left V 4 bases short and J 1 base short, with 10 bases between. The CDR3 sequence is 15 residues long.

The chain joins TRBV2 to TRBJ2-5; a possible D gene is TRBD1 (5 bases). Trimming took off 2 bases at V and 2 bases at J, with 15 bases between the two ends. The CDR3 consists of 16 residues. Germline V CDR1 and CDR2: SNHLY, FYNNEI. The CDR3 protein is CASSERGEDPQETQYF. The CDR3 DNA follows: TGTGCCAGCAGTGAAAGGGGCGAGGACCCTCAAGAGACCCAGTACTTC.

The rearrangement links TRBV19 to TRBJ1-1; D perhaps matches TRBD1 (5 bases). Trimming left V 3 bases short and J 8 bases short, with 16 bases between. The CDR3 has 14 residues. Germline V gives CDR1 LNHDA, CDR2 SQIVND (reference sequence). The CDR3 loop reads CASSIQGSIGEAFF. CDR3 in DNA: TGTGCCAGTAGTATTCAGGGATCGATAGGAGAAGCTTTCTTT.

The CDR3 nucleotides are TGTGCCAGCAGCGGAGGACAGGGTATAGGGAATGAGCAGTTCTTC. Protein sequence: CASSGGQGIGNEQFF. This chain joins TRBV9 and TRBJ2-1, with 8 bases fitting TRBD1. Per the germline V gene, CDR1 is SGDLS and CDR2 is YYNGEE. Germline trimming cut 3 bases from V and 7 bases from J; bases unmatched to any gene: 9. The CDR3 sequence is 15 residues long.

V usage is TRBV5-1 and J usage is TRBJ2-1; TRBD2 matches 7 bases. CDR1 and CDR2 (germline): SGHRS, YFSETQ. This CDR3 is 16 amino acids long. V shed 2 bases and J 4 bases; nucleotides not matched to a gene: 9. As DNA, the CDR3 is TGCGCCAGCAGCTTAGATGGCGGGAGTAGGTACAATGAGCAGTTCTTC. Amino acid sequence: CASSLDGGSRYNEQFF.

This chain uses TRBV5-1 with TRBJ2-2, with 7 bases identical to TRBD1. The V segment lost 0 bases and the J segment 4 bases; nucleotides outside the gene matches: 3. The germline V gene has CDR1 SGHRS and CDR2 YFSETQ. This CDR3 has 15 residues. The CDR3, as DNA: TGCGCCAGCAGCTTGGCGACAGGGTCCACCGGGGAGCTGTTTTTT. This translates into CASSLATGSTGELFF.

This sequence joins TRBV6-5 and TRBJ2-5; TRBD2 is a possible D gene (5 bases). V was cut by 6 bases and J by 4 bases, with 18 bases left in between. Germline CDR1 MNHEY, CDR2 SVGAGI. The CDR3 runs to 15 residues. The CDR3 sequence: CASRPSLKEGETQYF. CDR3 sequence (DNA): TGTGCCAGCAGGCCATCCCTGAAAGAGGGAGAGACCCAGTACTTC.

The rearrangement links TRBV10-3 to TRBJ1-1; 8 nucleotides line up with TRBD1. V lost 6 bases and J lost 2; bases outside the gene matches: 11. The CDR3 runs to 16 residues. From germline, CDR1 is ENHRY and CDR2 SYGVKD. The CDR3, as DNA: TGTGCCATCAGGAGGTTTGGGGGACAGGACAACACTGAAGCTTTCTTT. Translated: CAIRRFGGQDNTEAFF.

This chain connects TRBV6-1 to TRBJ2-7; 8 bases are shared with TRBD1. CDR1 is MNHNS, CDR2 SASEGT, per germline. V shed 1 base, J shed 2 bases, and the junction held 4 bases outside the gene matches. The CDR3 sequence is 15 residues long. CDR3 sequence: CASSEEGTGTYEQYV. The CDR3 nucleotides are TGTGCCAGCAGTGAAGAAGGGACAGGAACCTACGAGCAGTACGTC.

This chain connects TRBV28 to TRBJ2-3, with D possibly matching TRBD2 (5 bases). Germline V gives CDR1 MDHEN, CDR2 SYDVKM. V was clipped by 6 bases and J by 1 base, with 8 bases between them. This CDR3 region has 13 residues. CDR3 coding DNA: TGTGCCAGCAGATCCGGGGGCACAGATACGCAGTATTTT. This translates into CASRSGGTDTQYF.

V and J are TRBV3-1 (or the pseudogene TRBV3-2) and TRBJ1-4; D not resolved. The CDR3 spans 14 residues. From germline, CDR1 is LGHDT and CDR2 YNNKEL (reference sequence). The germline V and J ends were trimmed by 2 bases and 7 bases, with 11 bases remaining between them. CDR3 coding DNA: TGTGCCAGCAGCCAAACGGGAGTTGGTGAAAAACTGTTTTTT. Translating it yields CASSQTGVGEKLFF.

This clone came up once. V usage is TRBV6-5 and J usage is TRBJ1-4, with D possibly matching TRBD1 (5 bases). This CDR3 spans 15 amino acids. Germline V gene data show CDR1 as MNHEY and CDR2 as SVGAGI. Trimming removed 5 bases from V and 8 bases from J, with 18 bases in between. This chain's CDR3 is CASSPGAVGHEKLFF. CDR3 DNA: TGTGCCAGCAGTCCCGGCGCAGTTGGACACGAAAAACTGTTTTTT.

The chain employs TRBV19 and TRBJ2-5, with 7 bases lining up with TRBD2. This CDR3 has 13 amino acids. Losses at the gene ends were 5 bases for V and 2 bases for J; bases not matched to a gene: 2. The germline V gene encodes CDR1 LNHDA and CDR2 SQIVND (reference sequence). The CDR3 nucleotides read TGTGCCAGTAGTGTCGGGGGGCAAGAGACCCAGTACTTC. This encodes CASSVGGQETQYF.

This chain joins TRBV2 and TRBJ2-1; 12 bases line up with TRBD2. The CDR3 sequence is 16 residues long. V lost 5 bases and J lost 3; bases outside the gene matches: 5. Per the germline V gene, CDR1 is SNHLY and CDR2 is FYNNEI. The CDR3 DNA reads as TGTGCCAGCAGTCAGACTAGCGGGAGTATCTACAATGAGCAGTTCTTC. This encodes CASSQTSGSIYNEQFF.

This clone showed up just once. The V gene is TRBV7-9, the J gene TRBJ2-5; tentatively, D is TRBD2 (5 bases). The germline V gene has CDR1 SEHNR and CDR2 FQNEAQ (reference sequence). This CDR3 comprises 13 residues. With 2 bases removed from V and 5 bases from J, the gap between germline ends came to 9 bases. The CDR3 sequence is CASSLSEEETQYF. DNA for the CDR3: TGTGCCAGCAGCTTATCGGAGGAGGAGACCCAGTACTTC.

The chain couples TRBV24-1 to TRBJ2-1, with TRBD2 matching 7 bases. CDR3 length: 16 amino acids. Germline CDR1 KGHDR, CDR2 SFDVKD. The V segment lost 0 bases and the J segment 5 bases; nucleotides outside the gene matches: 6. The DNA of the CDR3 is TGTGCCACCAGTGATTTGCGGCAGGGAGGGCACAATGAGCAGTTCTTC. Translated: CATSDLRQGGHNEQFF.

The chain links TRBV27 to TRBJ1-6; D unresolved. CDR3 length equals 13 residues. V lost 6 bases and J lost 4, with 7 bases in between. Germline CDR1 is MNHEY and CDR2 is SMNVEV (reference sequence). The CDR3 DNA follows: TGTGCCAGCAGCCGGGAGTATAATTCACCCCTCCACTTT. Translating it yields CASSREYNSPLHF.

The CDR3 sequence is CSVEEVGSDGYTF. The CDR3 nucleotides are TGCAGCGTTGAAGAGGTGGGTAGCGATGGCTACACCTTC. The chain links TRBV29-1 to TRBJ1-2; D is undetermined. Deletions cut 0 bases from V and 6 bases from J, with 11 bases between. Germline CDR1 is SQVTM and CDR2 is ANQGSEA. The CDR3 is made up of 13 amino acids.

V usage is TRBV6-5 and J usage is TRBJ1-6, with D possibly being TRBD1 (5 bases). V lost 8 bases to trimming and J lost 10 bases, with 18 bases between them. The V gene's germline CDR1 is MNHEY and CDR2 SVGAGI. The CDR3 spans 14 residues. The CDR3 DNA follows: TGTGCCAGCTCGGGCAGGGCCAGAGAATCACCCCTCCACTTT. This sequence encodes CASSGRARESPLHF.

This clone was found once. The rearrangement joins TRBV3-1 (or the pseudogene TRBV3-2) to TRBJ2-1; D is perhaps TRBD2 (5 bases). The V end lost 0 bases, the J end lost 0 bases, and 6 bases lay between the germline ends. The CDR3 is 15 amino acids. Germline CDR1 reads LGHDT; CDR2 reads YNNKEL (reference sequence). The CDR3 loop is CASSQDGDSYNEQFF. In nucleotides, the CDR3 is TGTGCCAGCAGCCAAGACGGGGACTCCTACAATGAGCAGTTCTTC.

The chain joins TRBV6-5 to TRBJ2-2, with TRBD1 as a possible D gene (5 bases). CDR1 is MNHEY and CDR2 is SVGAGI in the germline V gene. The CDR3 covers 16 residues. Deletions cut 4 bases from V and 4 bases from J, with 16 bases between. CDR3 DNA sequence: TGTGCCAGCAGTTCCCGGCTAGGGGTTAGCACCGGGGAGCTGTTTTTT. This encodes CASSSRLGVSTGELFF.

The chain employs TRBV7-9 and TRBJ2-3; 7 nucleotides line up with TRBD2. Trimming took 5 bases from V and 2 from J; bases not matched to a gene: 16. Germline assignment: CDR1 SEHNR and CDR2 FQNEAQ (reference sequence). This CDR3 contains 18 residues. The CDR3 coding sequence is TGTGCCAGCAGCCGGGGCTTTCGAGGGGAGGGGCTCACAGATACGCAGTATTTT. Its protein product is CASSRGFRGEGLTDTQYF.

The rearrangement uses TRBV28 and TRBJ2-5; D is perhaps TRBD2 (5 bases). Per the germline V gene, CDR1 is MDHEN and CDR2 is SYDVKM. The CDR3 runs 13 residues. V was cut by 1 base and J by 7 bases, with 10 bases left in between. CDR3 protein: CASSLFSEGTQYF. As DNA, the CDR3 is TGTGCCAGCAGTTTATTCAGCGAGGGGACCCAGTACTTC. Based on the CDR3 plus reference TRBV28 and TRBJ2-5, the full variable domain is DVKVTQSSRYLVKRTGEKVFLECVQDMDHENMFWYRQDPGLGLRLIYFSYDVKMKEKGDIPEGYSVSREKKERFSLILESASTNQTSMYLCASSLFSEGTQYFGPGTRLLVL.

The chain uses TRBV5-1 and TRBJ1-3, with D uncertain. Per germline, CDR1 SGHRS and CDR2 YFSETQ. This CDR3 region has 17 residues. V was shortened by 1 base and J by 0 bases, with 14 bases between the two germline ends. The DNA of the CDR3 is TGCGCCAGCAGCTTGAATGGTGGCGGGTACTCTGGAAACACCATATATTTT. It translates to CASSLNGGGYSGNTIYF.

This rearrangement joins TRBV4-1 to TRBJ1-4; D might be TRBD1 (5 bases). The CDR3 contains 15 residues. The V and J ends lost 3 bases and 7 bases respectively, with 15 bases between them. Germline CDR1 and CDR2: MGHRA and YSYEKL. CDR3 sequence reads: CASSQSGLRSEKLFF. DNA for the CDR3: TGCGCCAGCAGCCAGTCAGGGTTGCGGTCTGAAAAACTGTTTTTT.

V is TRBV10-3 and J is TRBJ2-2; the D gene is possibly TRBD2 (6 bases). The CDR3 has 14 residues. The germline V gene encodes CDR1 ENHRY and CDR2 SYGVKD. V shed 6 bases and J shed 1 base, with 9 bases lying between them. CDR3 residues: CAISGSRNTGELFF. Here the CDR3 DNA reads TGTGCCATCAGCGGGAGTAGGAACACCGGGGAGCTGTTTTTT.

The chain uses TRBV4-1 and TRBJ1-3, with D unclear. CDR1 is MGHRA and CDR2 is YSYEKL in the germline V gene. The CDR3 extends over 13 amino acids. V shed 2 bases and J shed 4 bases, with 6 bases lying between them. This CDR3 is CASSQPGGNTIYF. Written as DNA, the CDR3 is TGCGCCAGCAGCCAACCGGGAGGAAACACCATATATTTT.

The chain is built from TRBV5-1 and TRBJ1-3; no reliable D call. The CDR3 is 14 amino acids. The germline gives CDR1 SGHRS, CDR2 YFSETQ. The V and J ends lost 4 bases and 7 bases respectively, with 15 bases between them. The CDR3 here is CASSNGVGVNTIYF. CDR3 coding DNA: TGCGCCAGCAGCAATGGAGTCGGGGTGAACACCATATATTTT.

The chain uses TRBV4-1 and TRBJ2-5; 8 positions match TRBD2. Germline V gene data show CDR1 as MGHRA and CDR2 as YSYEKL. Trimming took 2 bases from V and 4 from J; bases not matched to a gene: 6. This CDR3 is 15 amino acids long. The CDR3 is CASSQLSGVVETQYF. DNA for the CDR3: TGCGCCAGCAGCCAACTTAGCGGGGTTGTAGAGACCCAGTACTTC.